This T cell receptor (beta chain) was recorded in a study of T cell responses to AZD1222 COVID-19 vaccine. CDR3 length: 13 amino acids. V lost 1 base, J lost 8 bases, and 9 bases lay in between. Germline CDR1 SGHVS, CDR2 FNYEAQ. Repertoires were generated with immunoSEQ multiplex PCR, while TCRdb's copy carries only in-frame clones and drops some. The sample contains roughly 130,000 clones, about 86% of which appear only once. V gene TRBV7-6 combines with J gene TRBJ2-1; D unclear. The sequencing used peripheral blood, collected on day 0 of AZD1222 vaccination. This TCR was recovered from an adult in good health. The CDR3 protein is CASSLGPDDEQFF. The CDR3 DNA reads TGTGCCAGCAGCTTAGGCCCAGATGATGAGCAGTTCTTC.